A selection of T cell receptor beta chains follows, all from one sample in a study of vaccination effects on CD4 cells after COVID-19. Clones were read by immunoSEQ multiplex PCR, and TCRdb kept only the in-frame ones, dropping some. This table holds approximately 28,000 clones, over 60% found once. Their cognate antigens are unknown. The specimen was CD4+ T cells from PBMCs cultured with SARS-CoV-2 spike peptides, collected after COVID-19 vaccination. The source is a human donor who received a COVID-19 vaccine. Some clones in this sample may be carry-over from other donors' samples. Each CDR3 is given with its conserved first and last residue. Fields, in order: clone size, V gene, D gene, J gene, CDR3 protein, CDR3 DNA. A D gene is named only where the DNA matches it firmly. Clone size, where shown, is once, few, many, or a class for clones that have expanded.

>.|TRBV6-1|TRBD1|TRBJ1-1
CASSEIINRGGMNTEAFF
TGTGCCAGCAGTGAAATTATCAACAGGGGGGGCATGAACACTGAAGCTTTCTTT
>.|TRBV6-6|TRBD1|TRBJ2-3
CASRRIGTGGIDTQYF
TGTGCCAGCAGAAGAATAGGGACAGGGGGCATAGATACGCAGTATTTT
>.|TRBV19|TRBD2|TRBJ2-1
CASSIGDSGGPPSTGEQFF
TGTGCCAGTAGTATAGGCGATAGCGGGGGGCCACCTTCTACTGGGGAGCAGTTCTTC
>.|TRBV15|.|TRBJ2-7
CATSRESGHVYEQYF
TGTGCCACCAGCAGAGAATCGGGACACGTCTACGAGCAGTACTTC
>.|TRBV21-1|.|TRBJ1-2
CASSKGPGYYGYTF
TGTGCCAGCAGCAAAGGACCAGGCTACTATGGCTACACCTTC
>.|TRBV12-3/TRBV12-4|.|TRBJ2-3
CASSLAGADTQYF
TGTGCCAGCAGTTTAGCAGGTGCAGATACGCAGTATTTT
>.|TRBV5-1|.|TRBJ1-3
CASSSGGRGGNTIYF
TGCGCCAGCAGCTCGGGGGGGCGCGGTGGAAACACCATATATTTT
>.|TRBV11-3|TRBD2|TRBJ2-3
CASGPGGPADTQYF
TGTGCCAGCGGCCCGGGGGGGCCGGCAGATACGCAGTATTTT
>few|TRBV3-1/TRBV3-2|TRBD2|TRBJ2-1
CASGSTSGVIYEQFF
TGTGCCAGCGGCTCAACTAGCGGGGTAATTTATGAGCAGTTCTTC
>once|TRBV6-5|.|TRBJ1-1
CASTIGQTNTEAFF
TGTGCCAGTACCATCGGACAGACGAACACTGAAGCTTTCTTT
>.|TRBV5-4|.|TRBJ2-1
CASSLGLPGDEQFF
TGTGCCAGCAGCTTGGGACTCCCAGGCGATGAGCAGTTCTTC
>.|TRBV28|.|TRBJ1-4
CASINQGFVKEKLFF
TGTGCCAGCATTAACCAAGGTTTCGTGAAGGAAAAACTGTTTTTT
>few|TRBV6-6|.|TRBJ1-3
CASSLSHPGMSGNTIYF
TGTGCCAGCAGTCTAAGCCACCCGGGGATGAGCGGAAACACCATATATTTT
>.|TRBV3-1/TRBV3-2|TRBD2|TRBJ2-4
CASRPASGGGNIQYF
TGTGCCAGCAGACCGGCTAGCGGGGGCGGAAACATTCAGTACTTC
>.|TRBV5-1|TRBD2|TRBJ2-3
CASMSLERGSTDTQYF
TGCGCCAGCATGTCGTTGGAGCGGGGGAGCACAGATACGCAGTATTTT
>.|TRBV5-1|.|TRBJ2-4
CASSSRPQGEDIQYF
TGCGCCAGCAGCTCCCGTCCCCAGGGGGAGGACATTCAGTACTTC
>.|TRBV2|.|TRBJ2-1
CASTQGPREQFF
TGTGCCAGCACACAGGGCCCCCGTGAGCAGTTCTTC
>.|TRBV7-3|.|TRBJ2-3
CASSLLEPGSTDTQYF
TGTGCCAGCAGCTTACTAGAGCCGGGGAGCACAGATACGCAGTATTTT
>.|TRBV7-3|TRBD1|TRBJ2-2
CASSLQGALAGELFF
TGTGCCAGCAGCCTACAGGGGGCGCTGGCCGGGGAGCTGTTTTTT
>.|TRBV2|TRBD1|TRBJ1-6
CASRTGTGSSPLHF
TGTGCCAGCAGGACCGGGACAGGGTCTTCACCCCTCCACTTT
>few|TRBV7-2|TRBD1|TRBJ1-1
CASSPGGTGAIEAFF
TGTGCCAGCAGCCCCGGAGGGACAGGGGCAATTGAAGCTTTCTTT
>.|TRBV28|TRBD1|TRBJ1-6
CASSWGQGFNSPLHF
TGTGCCAGCAGCTGGGGACAGGGGTTTAACTCACCCCTCCACTTT
>.|TRBV28|.|TRBJ2-5
CASSLVLQRTQYF
TGTGCCAGCAGTTTGGTCCTCCAAAGGACCCAGTACTTC
>.|TRBV5-6|TRBD1|TRBJ1-1
CASSFYLGQGASNTEAFF
TGTGCCAGCAGCTTCTACCTTGGACAGGGGGCCTCGAACACTGAAGCTTTCTTT
>.|TRBV5-6|TRBD1|TRBJ1-6
CASSSKTGNSPLHF
TGTGCCAGCAGCTCAAAGACAGGGAATTCACCCCTCCACTTT
>.|TRBV7-6|.|TRBJ1-5
CASSLRAGGNQPQHF
TGTGCCAGCAGCCTCAGGGCTGGTGGCAATCAGCCCCAGCATTTT
>.|TRBV12-3/TRBV12-4|.|TRBJ1-1
CASSFGIEAFF
TGTGCCAGCAGTTTCGGCATTGAAGCTTTCTTT
>.|TRBV30|.|TRBJ1-4
CAWRAAGAKEKLFF
TGTGCCTGGAGGGCCGCGGGGGCGAAAGAAAAACTGTTTTTT
>once|TRBV24-1|TRBD1|TRBJ1-2
CATSQQGAYGYTF
TGTGCCACCAGCCAACAGGGGGCCTATGGCTACACCTTC
>.|TRBV6-6|TRBD1|TRBJ2-4
CASSSLARQGKNIQYF
TGTGCCAGCAGTTCCCTTGCGAGACAGGGCAAAAACATTCAGTACTTC
>.|TRBV15|.|TRBJ2-2
CATSRVAGELFF
TGTGCCACCAGCAGAGTTGCCGGGGAGCTGTTTTTT
>.|TRBV7-6|.|TRBJ2-1
CASSLMVETYNEQFF
TGTGCCAGCAGCTTAATGGTAGAGACGTACAATGAGCAGTTCTTC
>.|TRBV4-2|.|TRBJ2-1
CASSQEVRVYNEQFF
TGTGCCAGCAGCCAAGAGGTCAGGGTGTACAATGAGCAGTTCTTC
>.|TRBV5-6|.|TRBJ2-1
CASSLVRRGTYNEQFF
TGTGCCAGCAGCTTGGTTAGGAGGGGAACCTACAATGAGCAGTTCTTC
>.|TRBV10-2|TRBD2|TRBJ2-3
CASTGLAATDTQYF
TGCGCCAGCACCGGGCTAGCGGCCACAGATACGCAGTATTTT
>.|TRBV5-1|.|TRBJ2-1
CASSPLAHAESSYNEQFF
TGCGCCAGCAGCCCGTTAGCTCACGCGGAGAGCTCCTACAATGAGCAGTTCTTC
>.|TRBV15|.|TRBJ2-2
CATSRTNTGELFF
TGTGCCACCAGCAGGACGAACACCGGGGAGCTGTTTTTT
>.|TRBV5-1|.|TRBJ2-2
CASTPGGQGGTGELFF
TGCGCCAGCACCCCTGGGGGGCAGGGTGGAACCGGGGAGCTGTTTTTT
>.|TRBV19|.|TRBJ1-5
CASSIVPTARQPQHF
TGTGCCAGTAGTATAGTTCCGACAGCTCGACAGCCCCAGCATTTT
>.|TRBV11-2|.|TRBJ1-2
CASSLDSLYGYTF
TGTGCCAGCAGCTTAGATAGCCTCTATGGCTACACCTTC
>.|TRBV5-8|TRBD2|TRBJ2-3
CASPTSGGADTQYF
TGTGCCAGTCCTACTAGCGGGGGCGCAGATACGCAGTATTTT
>.|TRBV7-2|TRBD1|TRBJ1-1
CASSSRQGDTEAFF
TGTGCCAGCAGCTCCAGACAGGGGGACACTGAAGCTTTCTTT
>.|TRBV25-1|.|TRBJ2-3
CASSERGKHGTQYF
TGTGCCAGCAGTGAAAGGGGTAAACATGGTACGCAGTATTTT
>.|TRBV5-1|.|TRBJ1-1
CASSLGPGRGAEAFF
TGCGCCAGCAGCTTGGGACCTGGGCGGGGCGCTGAAGCTTTTTTT
>.|TRBV18|TRBD1|TRBJ1-1
CASSRGTVNTEAFF
TGTGCCAGCTCCCGCGGGACAGTGAACACTGAAGCTTTCTTT
>.|TRBV19|TRBD1|TRBJ2-6
CASSPTGAGANVLTF
TGTGCCAGTTCCCCTACAGGGGCTGGGGCCAACGTCCTGACTTTC
>.|TRBV6-5|.|TRBJ2-5
CASSPELLQETQYF
TGTGCCAGCAGCCCCGAGCTTTTACAAGAGACCCAGTACTTC
>.|TRBV19|.|TRBJ1-5
CASSPEDSTVRPQHF
TGTGCCAGTAGTCCCGAGGACAGTACTGTAAGGCCCCAGCATTTT
>few|TRBV19|.|TRBJ1-6
CASTYGRHVIDNSPLHF
TGTGCCAGTACCTACGGGCGGCACGTCATCGATAATTCACCCCTCCACTTT
>.|TRBV30|.|TRBJ2-3
CAWSATVPSTDTQYF
TGTGCCTGGAGTGCGACAGTTCCTAGCACAGATACGCAGTATTTT
>once|TRBV28|.|TRBJ1-2
CASSPFGNYGYTF
TGTGCCAGCAGTCCGTTCGGGAACTATGGCTACACCTTC
>.|TRBV2|TRBD1|TRBJ1-6
CASNPTGGQYSSPLHF
TGTGCCAGCAACCCGACAGGGGGCCAATATAGTTCACCCCTCCACTTT
>few|TRBV7-3|TRBD2|TRBJ2-2
CASSFLAGNTGELFF
TGTGCCAGCAGCTTCCTAGCGGGGAACACCGGGGAGCTGTTTTTT
>.|TRBV6-5|TRBD1|TRBJ1-2
CASLLTGQGAPGYTF
TGTGCCAGCCTCCTAACCGGGCAGGGGGCGCCTGGCTACACCTTC
>.|TRBV19|TRBD1|TRBJ2-2
CASSGQGATTGELFF
TGTGCCAGTAGTGGCCAGGGGGCGACCACCGGGGAGCTGTTTTTT
>.|TRBV5-6|.|TRBJ1-2
CASSLVIPGGSNYGYTF
TGTGCCAGCAGCCTTGTAATCCCCGGGGGCAGTAACTATGGCTACACCTTC
>.|TRBV6-2/TRBV6-3|TRBD1|TRBJ1-5
CASSSGTGAPNQPQHF
TGTGCCAGCAGTTCCGGGACAGGGGCTCCCAATCAGCCCCAGCATTTT
>.|TRBV6-5|TRBD1|TRBJ1-4
CASSVDRADEKLFF
TGTGCCAGCAGCGTAGACAGGGCGGATGAAAAACTGTTTTTT
>.|TRBV30|TRBD1|TRBJ1-2
CAWSLGGTGYGYTF
TGTGCCTGGAGTTTAGGGGGGACAGGGTATGGCTACACCTTC